The 8 T cell receptor beta chains below all came from one sample that was sequenced in a study of cytomegalovirus exposure and HLA in healthy donors. In the PCR, 60 Vbeta and 13 Jbeta primers were used. Measured with immunoSEQ multiplex PCR; TCRdb has only the in-frame clones, and not every one. The sample includes about 92,000 clones, around four fifths of them seen just once. Sequencing was performed on PBMCs. The source is a man between 45 and 60 years old in good health and CMV-seropositive.

This clone was seen just once. The chain employs TRBV30 and TRBJ1-4, with TRBD1 as a possible D gene (6 bases). Germline values: CDR1 GTSNPN, CDR2 SVGIG (reference sequence). The length of the CDR3 is 17 residues. The CDR3 DNA reads TGTGTACTCAAGGGACCGTGGGGGCTTGACAATAATGAAAAACTGTTTTTT. Amino acid sequence: CVLKGPWGLDNNEKLFF.

The rearrangement uses TRBV10-3 and TRBJ2-5; 7 nucleotides align to TRBD1. The V and J ends lost 0 bases and 2 bases, in that order; junction bases with no gene match: 3. This CDR3 contains 15 residues. Germline V CDR1 and CDR2: ENHRY, SYGVKD. In DNA form, the CDR3 reads TGTGCCATCAGTGAGTCCCTGGGACAGCAAGAGACCCAGTACTTC. It codes for CAISESLGQQETQYF.

V and J are TRBV4-3 and TRBJ2-7, with 10 bases lining up with TRBD2. Germline V gives CDR1 LGHNA, CDR2 YSLEER. The CDR3 consists of 14 residues. The V segment lost 2 bases and the J segment 4 bases; nucleotides outside the gene matches: 2. The CDR3 region has the DNA TGCGCCAGCAGCCAATGGACTAGCGGATACGAGCAGTACTTC. Protein product: CASSQWTSGYEQYF.

This clone was seen more than once but under ten times. The rearrangement joins TRBV25-1 to TRBJ1-6; TRBD1 matches 7 bases. The germline gives CDR1 MGHDK, CDR2 SYGVNS. V trimming: 2 bases; J trimming: 8 bases; junction bases outside the gene matches: 3. The CDR3 covers 14 residues. In nucleotides, the CDR3 is TGTGCCAGCAGTGAAGAAGGGGGCCATTCACCCCTCCACTTT. Its translation is CASSEEGGHSPLHF. Full variable domain (outside the CDR3, taken from reference TRBV25-1 and TRBJ1-6): EADIYQTPRYLVIGTGKKITLECSQTMGHDKMYWYQQDPGMELHLIHYSYGVNSTEKGDLSSESTVSRIRTEHFPLTLESARPSHTSQYLCASSEEGGHSPLHFGNGTRLTVT.

The chain is built from TRBV19 and TRBJ2-1, with 9 bases identical to TRBD2. CDR3 size: 16 residues. V lost 3 bases and J lost 4; bases outside the gene matches: 7. Germline values: CDR1 LNHDA, CDR2 SQIVND (reference sequence). CDR3 residues: CASSIFSSGEYNEQFF. The CDR3 DNA follows: TGTGCCAGTAGTATTTTTTCTAGCGGGGAGTACAATGAGCAGTTCTTC. The whole variable domain, remainder taken from reference TRBV19 and TRBJ2-1, is DGGITQSPKYLFRKEGQNVTLSCEQNLNHDAMYWYRQDPGQGLRLIYYSQIVNDFQKGDIAEGYSVSREKKESFPLTVTSAQKNPTAFYLCASSIFSSGEYNEQFFGPGTRLTVL.

The gene calls are TRBV6-5 and TRBJ1-4; TRBD1 is a possible D gene (6 bases). Germline values: CDR1 MNHEY, CDR2 SVGAGI. The CDR3 loop spans 16 amino acids. V lost 2 bases to trimming and J lost 3 bases, with 13 bases between them. This CDR3 reads CASSYSTGMANEKLFF. In DNA, the CDR3 is TGTGCCAGCAGTTACAGCACAGGGATGGCTAATGAAAAACTGTTTTTT.

The V gene is TRBV6-1, the J gene TRBJ2-3; TRBD1 aligns across 9 bases. The CDR3 runs to 16 residues. Germline-derived CDR1 and CDR2 are MNHNS and SASEGT. V lost 3 bases and J lost 5; bases outside the gene matches: 9. CDR3 in amino acids: CASSDLTGGAVDTQYF. The CDR3 DNA reads TGTGCCAGCAGTGACCTTACAGGGGGCGCGGTAGATACGCAGTATTTT.

The chain combines TRBV4-3 with TRBJ2-1; D gene uncertain. The ends were cut back, 1 base at V and 6 bases at J, with 10 bases in the middle. Germline V gene lookup returns CDR1 LGHNA and CDR2 YSLEER. The CDR3 spans 14 residues. Written as DNA, the CDR3 is TGCGCCAGCAGCCAAGCTCACAGTGGCAATGAGCAGTTCTTC. This sequence encodes CASSQAHSGNEQFF.